This T cell receptor (beta chain) was documented in a study of T cell repertoires in cytomegalovirus infection. The V and J ends lost 1 base and 4 bases respectively, with 14 bases between them. The CDR3 consists of 15 residues. CDR1 is LGHNA, CDR2 YSLEER, per germline. This clonotype has only a few counts. The antigen is not known. TCRdb redid the calling of the reads with MiXCR, one entry per CDR3 protein. The data hold about a million distinct CDR3 sequences, with around 32% observed a single time. The sample was cultured CD8+ T cells from PBMCs, taken from culture after CMV antigen stimulation. This sequence originates from a human donor in good health (CMV status not recorded). Some clones in this sample may be carry-over from other donors' samples. This chain links TRBV4-3 with TRBJ2-7, with D perhaps matching TRBD1 (5 bases). CDR3 amino acids: CASSQGRADFYEQYV. The CDR3 nucleotides read TGCGCCAGCAGCCAAGGCAGGGCTGACTTTTACGAGCAGTACGTC.